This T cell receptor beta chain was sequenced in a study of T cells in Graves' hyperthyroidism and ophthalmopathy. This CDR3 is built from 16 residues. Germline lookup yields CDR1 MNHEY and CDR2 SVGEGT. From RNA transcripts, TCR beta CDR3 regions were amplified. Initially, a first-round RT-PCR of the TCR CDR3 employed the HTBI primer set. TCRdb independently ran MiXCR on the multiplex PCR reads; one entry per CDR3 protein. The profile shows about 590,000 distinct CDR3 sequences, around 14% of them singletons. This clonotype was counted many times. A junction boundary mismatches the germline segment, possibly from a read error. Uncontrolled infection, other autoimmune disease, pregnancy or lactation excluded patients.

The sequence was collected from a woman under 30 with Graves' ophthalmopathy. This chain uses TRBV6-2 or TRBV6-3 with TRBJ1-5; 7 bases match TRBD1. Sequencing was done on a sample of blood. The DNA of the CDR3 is TGTGCCAGCAGTCACTCTCCTTACGACAGGGATCAGCCCCAGCATTTT. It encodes CASSHSPYDRDQPQHF.